This paragraph covers one T cell receptor beta chain sequence. Its antigen is not identified. This entry is derived from a study of CD8+ T cells in alopecia areata. Turning to the study itself: Patients in the study were on tofacitinib for 6 to 18 months, then off it for 6 months. Study outcomes and limitations: Normal scalp showed lower clonality than lesional scalp, especially alopecia totalis/universalis.

Germline V CDR1 and CDR2: SGHRS, YFSETQ. This CDR3 has 13 amino acids. The ends were cut back, 2 bases at V and 8 bases at J, with 13 bases in the middle. Described treatment: oral pan-JAK inhibitor, 5-10 mg twice daily. Researchers picked out CD4+ and CD8+ T cells from PBMCs by sorting. Extraction of RNA preceded its reverse transcription into cDNA, which served as the sequencing template. Data came from immunoSEQ multiplex PCR; TCRdb stores just in-frame clones and leaves some out. This sample has about 120,000 clones, with roughly 56% found just once. The receptor was isolated from a human donor with alopecia areata. J is TRBJ1-2 and V is TRBV5-1; a weak D match, TRBD1 (6 bases). The specimen was CD4+ T cells sorted from blood, collected at week 24, from a patient treated with tofacitinib. The CDR3 DNA reads TGCGCCAGCAGCTTTGGGCAGGGGCTCGGCTACACCTTC. Translated, it gives CASSFGQGLGYTF.